This passage covers 18 T cell receptor beta chains from one sample sequenced in a study of cytotoxic CD8 clonotypes in ibrutinib-treated CLL. Assay: immunoSEQ multiplex PCR; the TCRdb copy retains only in-frame clones and omits some. The sample contains fewer than 80,000 clones, roughly 50% of which appear only once. Sequences were derived from PBMCs, sampled after 12 months of ibrutinib treatment. All receptors come from a human donor with chronic lymphocytic leukemia.

The genes are TRBV19 and TRBJ2-7, with D possibly TRBD2 on 6 matching bases. The CDR3 has 16 residues. Trimming shortened V by 2 bases and J by 0 bases, and 14 bases separated the two germline ends. CDR1 and CDR2 from the germline V gene are LNHDA and SQIVND (reference sequence). CDR3 in amino acids: CASSISVGGPSYEQYF. The DNA for the CDR3 is TGTGCCAGTAGTATATCGGTGGGAGGACCCTCCTACGAGCAGTACTTC.

This rearrangement joins TRBV30 to TRBJ2-5; D uncertain. CDR1 is GTSNPN, CDR2 SVGIG, per germline (reference sequence). The length of the CDR3 is 12 residues. V gave up 3 bases and J gave up 4 bases, with 9 bases separating them. The CDR3 DNA follows: TGTGCCTGGAGGCAGTCAGGAGAGACCCAGTACTTC. Residues: CAWRQSGETQYF.

The J gene is TRBJ2-1, the V gene TRBV5-1, with D tentatively TRBD2 (5 bases). Germline CDR1 SGHRS, CDR2 YFSETQ. The V end lost 2 bases, the J end lost 5 bases, and 17 bases lay between the germline ends. The CDR3 consists of 16 residues. CDR3 bases: TGCGCCAGCAGCTTAAGTATCCAGCGGCACAACAATGAGCAGTTCTTC. This codes for CASSLSIQRHNNEQFF.

This chain uses TRBV5-3 with TRBJ2-1; TRBD2 matches 9 bases. TRBV5-3 is an open reading frame, and its role is uncertain. This CDR3 has 15 residues. The junction had 4 bases not matched to a gene; V was cut back by 1 base and J by 5 bases. CDR3 nucleotide sequence: TGTGCCAGAAGCTTGAGGACTAGCGATGACAATGAGCAGTTCTTC. Residues: CARSLRTSDDNEQFF.

The DNA of the CDR3 is TGTGCCAGCAGGCGCAGACTAGCGGGAGGGTACGAGCAGTACTTC. This translates into CASRRRLAGGYEQYF. The chain combines TRBV6-5 with TRBJ2-7; 14 bases are shared with TRBD2. This CDR3 is built from 15 residues. The germline V gene has CDR1 MNHEY and CDR2 SVGAGI. Trimming took 6 bases from V and 4 from J; bases not matched to a gene: 5.

This chain uses TRBV6-1 with TRBJ2-1; 10 nucleotides align to TRBD2. The germline V gene has CDR1 MNHNS and CDR2 SASEGT. Trimming cost V 2 bases and J 12 bases; bases outside gene matches: 10. The CDR3 spans 15 residues. The CDR3 DNA follows: TGTGCCAGCAGTGAAATTGGACTAGCGGATGCGCGGCAGTTCTTC. Amino acids: CASSEIGLADARQFF.

The chain recombines TRBV5-1 with TRBJ2-7; no reliable D call. V was pared by 1 base and J by 6 bases, with 11 bases between. This CDR3 contains 13 residues. Per the germline V gene, CDR1 is SGHRS and CDR2 is YFSETQ. DNA for the CDR3: TGCGCCAGCAGCTTGAGGGAAAATGGCGAGCAGTACGTC. This encodes CASSLRENGEQYV.

The gene calls are TRBV27 and TRBJ1-1, with D perhaps matching TRBD1 (5 bases). Trimming took 3 bases from V and 1 from J, leaving 9 bases between them. The CDR3 is 14 residues long. Germline CDR1 reads MNHEY; CDR2 reads SMNVEV (reference sequence). CDR3 protein: CASSFGGWNTEAFF. The CDR3 nucleotides read TGTGCCAGCAGTTTCGGGGGGTGGAACACTGAAGCTTTCTTT.

The rearrangement uses TRBV15 and TRBJ2-5; D is undetermined. The germline V gene encodes CDR1 LNHNV and CDR2 YYDKDF (reference sequence). V lost 0 bases and J 4 bases, leaving 6 bases between the germline ends. The CDR3 has 13 amino acids. CDR3 protein: CATSREPRETQYF. The CDR3 DNA reads as TGTGCCACCAGCAGAGAGCCTCGAGAGACCCAGTACTTC.

In its sample, this clone was seen many times. The V gene is TRBV5-1, the J gene TRBJ1-2, with D unresolved. CDR3 size: 14 residues. CDR1 and CDR2 (germline): SGHRS, YFSETQ. Deletions cut 0 bases from V and 4 bases from J, with 10 bases between. CDR3 sequence (DNA): TGCGCCAGCAGCTTGGATCCGGGCGGCTATGGCTACACCTTC. This sequence encodes CASSLDPGGYGYTF.

V gene TRBV4-1 combines with J gene TRBJ2-7, with 7 bases fitting TRBD1. Losses at the gene ends were 4 bases for V and 2 bases for J; bases not matched to a gene: 11. The CDR3 contains 16 residues. Germline V CDR1 and CDR2: MGHRA, YSYEKL. CDR3 residues: CASSRITGTVTYEQYF. CDR3 sequence (DNA): TGCGCCAGCAGCCGAATAACCGGGACAGTAACCTACGAGCAGTACTTC.

This clone was counted ten times or more. The chain carries TRBV5-1 and TRBJ2-7, with TRBD1 matching 8 bases. This CDR3 is 15 amino acids long. Germline V gene lookup returns CDR1 SGHRS and CDR2 YFSETQ. Trimming at V came to 1 base and at J to 3 bases, leaving 6 bases not matched to a gene. The CDR3: CASSLRGQEIYEQYF. The CDR3 region has the DNA TGCGCCAGCAGCTTGAGGGGACAGGAGATCTACGAGCAGTACTTC.

On this clone itself: Distinct nucleotide sequences in the sample also encode this CDR3. The chain is built from TRBV7-6 and TRBJ2-7; the match to TRBD1 covers 9 bases. V dropped 9 bases and J dropped 5; count of bases not matched to a gene: 11. Germline loops: CDR1 SGHVS, CDR2 FNYEAQ. There are 14 residues in the CDR3. The CDR3 DNA is TGTGCCAGTAGCACCGGGACAGGGCGTGACGAGCAGTACTTC. It encodes CASSTGTGRDEQYF.

The CDR3 DNA sequence: TGTGCCAGCAGCTGGGACAGGGCTGCCCACGAGCAGTACTTC. Translated: CASSWDRAAHEQYF. The chain uses TRBV6-5 and TRBJ2-7, with 9 bases aligning to TRBD1. CDR1 is MNHEY, CDR2 SVGAGI, per germline. The CDR3 contains 14 residues. After removal of 6 bases from V and 5 bases from J, the junction contained 8 bases not matched to a gene.

In its sample, this clone ranks as medium-sized. In DNA form, the CDR3 reads TGTGCCAGCAGCTTGGTGGGGGGGTACTATGGCTACACCTTC. It encodes CASSLVGGYYGYTF. This chain connects TRBV5-6 to TRBJ1-2; the D gene is possibly TRBD1 (5 bases). The CDR3 is 14 residues long. The germline V and J ends were trimmed by 0 bases and 3 bases, with 9 bases remaining between them. Germline CDR1 SGHDT, CDR2 YYEEEE.

This sequence joins TRBV11-2 and TRBJ1-5; D not resolved. From germline, CDR1 is SGHAT and CDR2 FQNNGV. CDR3 size: 13 residues. V was trimmed by 5 bases and J by 4 bases, leaving 9 bases between them. CDR3 sequence (DNA): TGTGCCAGCAGCAAGGGCCAGAATCAGCCCCAGCATTTT. It specifies CASSKGQNQPQHF.

This chain links TRBV5-6 with TRBJ2-1, with D uncertain. This CDR3 spans 13 amino acids. With 8 bases removed from V and 8 bases from J, the gap between germline ends came to 17 bases. Germline CDR1 SGHDT, CDR2 YYEEEE. CDR3 sequence: CASVAAPADEQFF. CDR3 coding DNA: TGTGCCAGTGTTGCCGCCCCGGCCGATGAGCAGTTCTTC.

The rearrangement joins TRBV7-6 to TRBJ1-1, with D tentatively TRBD1 (5 bases). V lost 9 bases, J lost 2 bases, and 16 bases lay in between. Looked up from germline, CDR1 is SGHVS and CDR2 is FNYEAQ. The CDR3 contains 14 residues. The CDR3 sequence: CASRSGTVNTEAFF. In DNA form, the CDR3 reads TGTGCCAGTCGCTCTGGGACCGTCAACACTGAAGCTTTCTTT. Combining the CDR3 with reference TRBV7-6 and TRBJ1-1 gives the whole variable domain GAGVSQSPRYKVTKRGQDVALRCDPISGHVSLYWYRQALGQGPEFLTYFNYEAQQDKSGLPNDRFSAERPEGSISTLTIQRTEQRDSAMYRCASRSGTVNTEAFFGQGTRLTVV.